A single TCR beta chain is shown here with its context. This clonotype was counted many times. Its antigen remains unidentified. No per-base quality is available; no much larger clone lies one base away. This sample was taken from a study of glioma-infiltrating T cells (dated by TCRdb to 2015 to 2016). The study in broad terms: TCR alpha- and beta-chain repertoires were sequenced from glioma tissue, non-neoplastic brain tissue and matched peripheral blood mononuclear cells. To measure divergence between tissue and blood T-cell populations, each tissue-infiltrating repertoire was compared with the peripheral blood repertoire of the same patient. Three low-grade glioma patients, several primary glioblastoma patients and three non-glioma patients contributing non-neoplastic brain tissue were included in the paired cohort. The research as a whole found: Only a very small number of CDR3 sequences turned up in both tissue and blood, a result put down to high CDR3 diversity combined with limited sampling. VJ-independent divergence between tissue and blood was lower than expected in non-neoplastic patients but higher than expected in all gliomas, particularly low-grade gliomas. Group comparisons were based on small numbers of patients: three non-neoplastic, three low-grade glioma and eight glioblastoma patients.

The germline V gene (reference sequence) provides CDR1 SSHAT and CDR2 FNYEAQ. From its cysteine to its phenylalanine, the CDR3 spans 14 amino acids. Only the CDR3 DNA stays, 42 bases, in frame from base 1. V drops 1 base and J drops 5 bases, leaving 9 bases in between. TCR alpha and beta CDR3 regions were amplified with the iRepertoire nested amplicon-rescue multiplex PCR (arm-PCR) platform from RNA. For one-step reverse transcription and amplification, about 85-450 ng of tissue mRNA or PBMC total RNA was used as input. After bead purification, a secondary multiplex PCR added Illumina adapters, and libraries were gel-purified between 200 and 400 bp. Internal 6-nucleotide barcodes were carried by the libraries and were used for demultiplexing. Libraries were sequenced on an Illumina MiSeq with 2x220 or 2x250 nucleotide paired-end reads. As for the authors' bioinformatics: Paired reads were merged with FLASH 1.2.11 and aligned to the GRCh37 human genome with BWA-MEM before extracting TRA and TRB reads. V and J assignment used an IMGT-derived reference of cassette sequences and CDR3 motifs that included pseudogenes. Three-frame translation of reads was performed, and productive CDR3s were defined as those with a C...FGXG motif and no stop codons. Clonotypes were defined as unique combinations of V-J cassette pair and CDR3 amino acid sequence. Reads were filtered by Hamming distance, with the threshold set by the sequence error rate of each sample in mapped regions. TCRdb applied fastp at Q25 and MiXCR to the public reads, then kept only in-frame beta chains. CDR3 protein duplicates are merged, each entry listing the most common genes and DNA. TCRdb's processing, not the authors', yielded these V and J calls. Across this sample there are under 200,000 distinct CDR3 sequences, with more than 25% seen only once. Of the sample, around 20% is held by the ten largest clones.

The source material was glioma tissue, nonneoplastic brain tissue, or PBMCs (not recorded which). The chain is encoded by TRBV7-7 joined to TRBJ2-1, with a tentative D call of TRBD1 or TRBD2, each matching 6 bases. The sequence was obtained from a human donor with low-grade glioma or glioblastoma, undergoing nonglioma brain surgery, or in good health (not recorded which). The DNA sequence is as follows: TGTGCCAGCAGCTTAGACAGGGAGGACAATGAGCAGTTCTTC. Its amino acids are CASSLDREDNEQFF.